This T cell receptor beta chain was documented in a study of OX40 agonist ivuxolimab in advanced cancers. Repertoires were generated with immunoSEQ multiplex PCR, while TCRdb's copy carries only in-frame clones and drops some. The sample holds 40,000 to 55,000 clones, about four fifths seen once. Patients had blood sampled at baseline and again on cycle 4 day 1 and cycle 7 day 1. This receptor was identified in an adult with an advanced solid tumor such as melanoma, head and neck, liver or kidney cancer. The input for sequencing was CD4+ or CD8+ T cells sorted from blood, taken in a trial of the OX40 agonist ivuxolimab.

The DNA for the CDR3 is TGTGCCGGGCATAAGCCCCCCATGAACACTGAAGCTTTCTTT. Translating gives CAGHKPPMNTEAFF. The chain combines TRBV2 with TRBJ1-1; D remains unclear. Between the trimmed V and J ends, which lost 11 bases and 0 bases, there was a span of 16 bases. The CDR3 loop spans 14 amino acids. Germline V CDR1 and CDR2: SNHLY, FYNNEI.